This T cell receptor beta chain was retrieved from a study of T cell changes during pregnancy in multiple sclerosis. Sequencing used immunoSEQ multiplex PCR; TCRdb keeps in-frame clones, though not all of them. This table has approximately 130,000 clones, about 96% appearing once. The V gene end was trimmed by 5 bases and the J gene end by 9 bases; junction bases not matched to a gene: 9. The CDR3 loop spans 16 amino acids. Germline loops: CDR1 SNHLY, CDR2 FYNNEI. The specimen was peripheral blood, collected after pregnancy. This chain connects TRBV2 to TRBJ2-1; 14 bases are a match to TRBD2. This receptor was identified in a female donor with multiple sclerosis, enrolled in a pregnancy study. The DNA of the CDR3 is TGTGCCAGCAGTCTCCGACTAGCGGGAGGGCCGGGTGAGCAGTTCTTC. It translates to CASSLRLAGGPGEQFF.